The 25 T cell receptor beta chains below come from one sample, sequenced in a study of T cell changes during pregnancy in multiple sclerosis. Libraries were prepared by immunoSEQ multiplex PCR; TCRdb keeps only in-frame clonotypes and omits some of them. The data hold tens of thousands of clones, with roughly nine tenths observed a single time. The source was CD4+ T cells from peripheral blood mononuclear cells, collected in the first trimester of pregnancy. The receptors originated from a female donor with multiple sclerosis, enrolled in a pregnancy study.

The chain carries TRBV28 and TRBJ1-1, with 7 bases that match TRBD1. J gave up 8 bases and V 6 bases, and 6 bases lay outside the gene matches. Germline lookup yields CDR1 MDHEN and CDR2 SYDVKM. The CDR3 is 12 residues long. CDR3: CASRLTGYEAFF. The CDR3 region has the DNA TGTGCCAGCAGATTGACAGGGTACGAAGCTTTCTTT.

This chain connects TRBV5-1 to TRBJ2-3; possibly TRBD1 for D (6 bases). The germline V gene has CDR1 SGHRS and CDR2 YFSETQ. V was clipped by 5 bases and J by 4 bases, with 14 bases between them. The CDR3 loop spans 14 amino acids. The CDR3 sequence: CASRRVTGPDTQYF. The CDR3 DNA reads as TGCGCCAGCAGACGAGTAACAGGGCCAGATACGCAGTATTTT.

The chain combines TRBV5-1 with TRBJ2-5, with 10 bases identical to TRBD2. Trimming removed 3 bases from V and 4 bases from J; junction bases left unmatched: 6. Per the germline V gene, CDR1 is SGHRS and CDR2 is YFSETQ. There are 15 residues in the CDR3. The CDR3 DNA reads TGCGCCAGCAGCTCCAGCGGGAGGGTGGGAGAGACCCAGTACTTC. Protein product: CASSSSGRVGETQYF. Full variable domain (missing parts from reference TRBV5-1 and TRBJ2-5): KAGVTQTPRYLIKTRGQQVTLSCSPISGHRSVSWYQQTPGQGLQFLFEYFSETQRNKGNFPGRFSGRQFSNSRSEMNVSTLELGDSALYLCASSSSGRVGETQYFGPGTRLLVL.

Note on this clone: Additional DNA sequences in this sample encode the identical CDR3. The chain couples TRBV9 to TRBJ1-2; D is unclear. V was cut by 0 bases and J by 5 bases, with 8 bases left in between. The CDR3 is 13 residues long. The germline V gene encodes CDR1 SGDLS and CDR2 YYNGEE. CDR3 residues: CASSVVHGYGYTF. CDR3 in DNA: TGTGCCAGCAGCGTAGTTCACGGTTATGGCTACACCTTC.

This chain joins TRBV6-5 and TRBJ2-7; D unresolved. The CDR3 has 13 residues. The germline V gene has CDR1 MNHEY and CDR2 SVGAGI. V was pared by 6 bases and J by 0 bases, with 9 bases between. CDR3: CASRPGSSYEQYF. The CDR3 coding sequence is TGTGCCAGCAGACCAGGAAGCTCCTACGAGCAGTACTTC.

The chain is built from TRBV6-5 and TRBJ1-2, with no clear D. Germline CDR1 MNHEY, CDR2 SVGAGI. CDR3 length equals 12 residues. V shed 6 bases and J shed 0 bases, with 5 bases lying between them. The CDR3 region is CASRQTNYGYTF. The CDR3, as DNA: TGTGCCAGCAGACAGACTAACTATGGCTACACCTTC.

This chain uses TRBV9 with TRBJ2-7; 8 bases fit TRBD2. V shed 0 bases, J shed 2 bases, and the junction held 7 bases outside the gene matches. From germline, CDR1 is SGDLS and CDR2 YYNGEE. CDR3 size: 16 residues. CDR3 loop: CASSVARGLGPYEQYF. CDR3 in DNA: TGTGCCAGCAGCGTAGCTAGGGGACTAGGCCCCTACGAGCAGTACTTC.

This chain uses TRBV5-8 with TRBJ2-7; D might be TRBD1 (6 bases). The CDR3 has 14 residues. Trimming removed 4 bases from V and 0 bases from J, with 11 bases in between. Per germline, CDR1 SGHTS and CDR2 YDEGEE. The CDR3 is CASSPWDNSYEQYF. The CDR3 region has the DNA TGTGCCAGCAGCCCTTGGGACAACTCCTACGAGCAGTACTTC.

The chain couples TRBV6-1 to TRBJ2-1, with 13 bases lining up with TRBD2. This CDR3 spans 15 amino acids. Germline trimming cut 0 bases from V and 9 bases from J; bases unmatched to any gene: 2. Germline values: CDR1 MNHNS, CDR2 SASEGT. CDR3 DNA: TGTGCCAGCAGTGAAGCACTAGCGGGAGGGGGTGAGCAGTTCTTC. Its protein product is CASSEALAGGGEQFF.

CDR3 amino acids: CASTLAGDTDTQYF. The CDR3 DNA reads as TGTGCCAGCACACTAGCGGGAGATACAGATACGCAGTATTTT. The V gene is TRBV6-5, the J gene TRBJ2-3, with 11 bases fitting TRBD2. V gave up 7 bases and J gave up 3 bases; unmatched junction bases: 3. Germline V lookup: CDR1 MNHEY, CDR2 SVGAGI. The CDR3 is 14 amino acids.

The chain carries TRBV6-5 and TRBJ2-3; 11 bases fit TRBD2. The germline CDR1 and CDR2 sequences are MNHEY and SVGAGI. Trimming took 4 bases from V and 5 from J; bases not matched to a gene: 5. The CDR3 extends over 15 amino acids. The CDR3 DNA reads TGTGCCAGCAGTTTACTAGCGGGAGCCGAAGATACGCAGTATTTT. Protein product: CASSLLAGAEDTQYF.

The gene calls are TRBV4-2 and TRBJ2-7; TRBD1 agrees at 10 bases. The V gene end was trimmed by 4 bases and the J gene end by 3 bases; junction bases not matched to a gene: 6. This CDR3 contains 15 residues. Germline-derived CDR1 and CDR2 are LGHNA and YNFKEQ. CDR3 residues: CASSRRTGGLYEQYF. CDR3 DNA: TGTGCCAGCAGCCGGAGGACAGGGGGACTCTACGAGCAGTACTTC.

The CDR3 sequence: CASSRDTGTDTQYF. CDR3 nucleotide sequence: TGTGCCAGCAGCCGGGACACCGGCACAGATACGCAGTATTTT. This chain links TRBV7-6 with TRBJ2-3; tentative D call: TRBD1 (6 bases). CDR3 size: 14 residues. Deletions cut 5 bases from V and 1 base from J, with 10 bases between. Germline CDR1 SGHVS, CDR2 FNYEAQ.

The chain couples TRBV4-1 to TRBJ2-3; tentatively, D is TRBD2 (5 bases). V was trimmed by 0 bases and J by 0 bases, leaving 16 bases between them. The CDR3 totals 18 residues. The germline V gene has CDR1 MGHRA and CDR2 YSYEKL. CDR3 DNA sequence: TGCGCCAGCAGCCAAGAATTCGGAGCGGAGGCTAGCACAGATACGCAGTATTTT. Protein: CASSQEFGAEASTDTQYF.

In this sample, this clone turned up once. V and J are TRBV5-5 and TRBJ2-1; a weak D match, TRBD2 (5 bases). Trimming left V 0 bases short and J 9 bases short, with 13 bases between. This CDR3 comprises 14 residues. CDR1 SGHKS and CDR2 YYEKEE come from the germline V gene (reference sequence). The CDR3, as DNA: TGTGCCAGCAGCTTGGGGACCTACGCGGGTGAGCAGTTCTTC. This codes for CASSLGTYAGEQFF.

V and J are TRBV10-1 and TRBJ2-2; TRBD2 agrees at 7 bases. Germline V gene sequence: CDR1 WNHNN, CDR2 SYGVQD (reference sequence). V trimming: 2 bases; J trimming: 2 bases; junction bases outside the gene matches: 5. The CDR3 covers 16 residues. The CDR3 nucleotides are TGCGCCAGCAGTGAGGGGACTAAGGGTAACACCGGGGAGCTGTTTTTT. Translating gives CASSEGTKGNTGELFF.

This clone was seen more than once but under ten times. This chain connects TRBV11-2 to TRBJ1-1; D remains unclear. V was trimmed by 4 bases and J by 2 bases, leaving 14 bases between them. CDR3 length equals 15 residues. The germline V gene has CDR1 SGHAT and CDR2 FQNNGV. CDR3 residues: CASSSIRTDNTEAFF. In nucleotides, the CDR3 is TGTGCCAGCAGCTCTATCAGAACAGACAACACTGAAGCTTTCTTT. The full variable domain, completed using reference TRBV11-2 and TRBJ1-1, is EAGVAQSPRYKIIEKRQSVAFWCNPISGHATLYWYQQILGQGPKLLIQFQNNGVVDDSQLPKDRFSAERLKGVDSTLKIQPAKLEDSAVYLCASSSIRTDNTEAFFGQGTRLTVV.

V and J are TRBV2 and TRBJ2-5; 10 bases map to TRBD2. Germline CDR1 is SNHLY and CDR2 is FYNNEI. Trimming removed 8 bases from V and 5 bases from J; junction bases left unmatched: 5. This CDR3 spans 13 amino acids. The CDR3 bases are TGTGCCAGCCTAGCGGGAGAGGGGGAGACCCAGTACTTC. Translated, it gives CASLAGEGETQYF.

The chain employs TRBV2 and TRBJ1-5, with unresolved D. The CDR3 runs to 15 residues. Deletions cut 1 base from V and 2 bases from J, with 9 bases between. The germline gives CDR1 SNHLY, CDR2 FYNNEI. This chain's CDR3 is CASSEEWEGNQPQHF. Here the CDR3 DNA reads TGTGCCAGCAGTGAAGAATGGGAGGGCAATCAGCCCCAGCATTTT.

The rearrangement links TRBV5-1 to TRBJ1-2; D is unresolved. V was trimmed by 4 bases and J by 4 bases, leaving 14 bases between them. The CDR3 sequence is 14 residues long. Germline-derived CDR1 and CDR2 are SGHRS and YFSETQ. CDR3 sequence (DNA): TGCGCCAGCAGCAGAGAGGGAGCAGTCTATGGCTACACCTTC. Translation: CASSREGAVYGYTF.

This chain links TRBV9 with TRBJ1-1; D possibly corresponds to TRBD1 (5 bases). Germline loops: CDR1 SGDLS, CDR2 YYNGEE. The V end was cut by 0 bases, the J end by 6 bases, with 9 bases between. The CDR3 contains 13 residues. CDR3 residues: CASSVELTAEAFF. Written as DNA, the CDR3 is TGTGCCAGCAGCGTAGAGTTGACAGCTGAAGCTTTCTTT.

The J gene is TRBJ2-5, the V gene TRBV7-6, with D maybe TRBD1 (5 bases). The germline V and J ends were trimmed by 4 bases and 5 bases, with 11 bases remaining between them. The CDR3 contains 13 residues. Germline V gene data show CDR1 as SGHVS and CDR2 as FNYEAQ. This CDR3 is CASSSGLSETQYF. Here the CDR3 DNA reads TGTGCCAGCAGCTCAGGGTTGTCGGAGACCCAGTACTTC. Supplemented by reference TRBV7-6 and TRBJ2-5, the full variable domain reads GAGVSQSPRYKVTKRGQDVALRCDPISGHVSLYWYRQALGQGPEFLTYFNYEAQQDKSGLPNDRFSAERPEGSISTLTIQRTEQRDSAMYRCASSSGLSETQYFGPGTRLLVL.

J is TRBJ2-3 and V is TRBV5-1; TRBD2 aligns across 7 bases. CDR1 and CDR2 from the germline V gene are SGHRS and YFSETQ. V was clipped by 4 bases and J by 8 bases; unmatched bases: 1. The CDR3 extends over 11 amino acids. The CDR3 DNA sequence: TGCGCCAGCAGCATAGCGGGTACGCAGTATTTT. This sequence encodes CASSIAGTQYF.

This CDR3 reads CASSETRAGGETQYF. In DNA form, the CDR3 reads TGTGCCAGCAGTGAAACGCGGGCCGGAGGCGAGACCCAGTACTTC. The V call is TRBV2, the J call TRBJ2-5, with D tentatively TRBD2 (5 bases). CDR3 length: 15 amino acids. Deletions cut 2 bases from V and 5 bases from J, with 15 bases between. CDR1 SNHLY and CDR2 FYNNEI come from the germline V gene.

This clone was counted a single time. A junction boundary mismatches the germline segment, possibly from a read error. This chain joins TRBV7-2 and TRBJ2-3, with 9 bases matching TRBD2. This CDR3 has 17 amino acids. Germline V lookup: CDR1 SGHTA, CDR2 FQGNSA. The CDR3 DNA follows: TGTGCTAGCAGCCCCCGGGGAGCGGGAGGAACCACAGATACGCAGTATTTT. It translates to CASSPRGAGGTTDTQYF.